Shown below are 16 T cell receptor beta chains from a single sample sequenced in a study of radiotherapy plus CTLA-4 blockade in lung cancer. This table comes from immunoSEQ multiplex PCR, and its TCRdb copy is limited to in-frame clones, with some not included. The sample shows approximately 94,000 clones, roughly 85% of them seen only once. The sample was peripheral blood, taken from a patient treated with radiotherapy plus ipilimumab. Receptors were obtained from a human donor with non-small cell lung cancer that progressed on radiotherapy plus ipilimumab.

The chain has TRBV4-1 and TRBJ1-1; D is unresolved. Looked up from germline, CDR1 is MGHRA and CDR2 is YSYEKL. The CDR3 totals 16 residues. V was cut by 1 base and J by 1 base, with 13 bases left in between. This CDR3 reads CASSQGPSKSNTEAFF. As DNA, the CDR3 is TGCGCCAGCAGCCAAGGACCTAGCAAATCGAACACTGAAGCTTTCTTT.

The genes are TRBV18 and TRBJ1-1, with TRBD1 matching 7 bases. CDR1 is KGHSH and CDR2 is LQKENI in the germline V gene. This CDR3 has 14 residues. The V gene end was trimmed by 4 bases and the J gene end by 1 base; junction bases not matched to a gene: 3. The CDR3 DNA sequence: TGTGCCAGCTCACAGGGACAGACGAACACTGAAGCTTTCTTT. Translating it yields CASSQGQTNTEAFF.

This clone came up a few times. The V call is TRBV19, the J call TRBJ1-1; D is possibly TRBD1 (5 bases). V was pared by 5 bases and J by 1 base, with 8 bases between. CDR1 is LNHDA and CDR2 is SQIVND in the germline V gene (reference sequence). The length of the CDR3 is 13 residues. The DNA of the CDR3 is TGTGCCAGTAGTCCGACAGCGAACACTGAAGCTTTCTTT. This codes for CASSPTANTEAFF.

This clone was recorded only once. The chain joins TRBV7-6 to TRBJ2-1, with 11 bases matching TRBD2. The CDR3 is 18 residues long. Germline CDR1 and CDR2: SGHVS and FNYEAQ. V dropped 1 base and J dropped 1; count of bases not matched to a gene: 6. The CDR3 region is CASSLGTSGYISYNEQFF. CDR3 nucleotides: TGTGCCAGCAGCTTAGGGACTAGCGGGTATATATCCTACAATGAGCAGTTCTTC.

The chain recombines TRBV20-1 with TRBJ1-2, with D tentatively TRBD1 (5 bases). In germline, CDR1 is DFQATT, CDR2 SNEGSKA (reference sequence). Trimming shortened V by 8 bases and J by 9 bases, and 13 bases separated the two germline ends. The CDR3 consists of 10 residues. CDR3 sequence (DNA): TGCAGTTCAAAGACAGTTAGCTACACCTTC. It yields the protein CSSKTVSYTF.

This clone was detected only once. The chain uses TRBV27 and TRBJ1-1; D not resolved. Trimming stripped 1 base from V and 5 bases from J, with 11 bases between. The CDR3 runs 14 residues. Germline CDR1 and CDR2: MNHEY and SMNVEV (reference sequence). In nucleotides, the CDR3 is TGTGCCAGCAGTTTATATGGGGTGGGAACTGAAGCTTTCTTT. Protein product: CASSLYGVGTEAFF.

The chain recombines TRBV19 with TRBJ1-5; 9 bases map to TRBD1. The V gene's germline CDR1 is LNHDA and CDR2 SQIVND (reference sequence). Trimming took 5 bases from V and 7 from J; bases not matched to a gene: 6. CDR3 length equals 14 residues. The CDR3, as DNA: TGTGCCAGTAGTGTACAGGGGGCGGGACAGCCCCAGCATTTT. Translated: CASSVQGAGQPQHF. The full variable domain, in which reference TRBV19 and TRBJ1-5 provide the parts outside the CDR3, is DGGITQSPKYLFRKEGQNVTLSCEQNLNHDAMYWYRQDPGQGLRLIYYSQIVNDFQKGDIAEGYSVSREKKESFPLTVTSAQKNPTAFYLCASSVQGAGQPQHFGDGTRLSIL.

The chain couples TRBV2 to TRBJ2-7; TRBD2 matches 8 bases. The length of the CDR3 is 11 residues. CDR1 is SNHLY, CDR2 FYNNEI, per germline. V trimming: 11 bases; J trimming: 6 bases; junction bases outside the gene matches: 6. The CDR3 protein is CAGRLAFEQYF. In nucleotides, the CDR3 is TGTGCCGGGCGACTAGCGTTCGAGCAGTACTTC.

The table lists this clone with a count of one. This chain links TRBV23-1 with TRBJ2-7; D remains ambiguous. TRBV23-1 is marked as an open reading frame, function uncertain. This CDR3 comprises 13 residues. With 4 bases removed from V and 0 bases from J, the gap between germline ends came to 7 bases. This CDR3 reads CASSRPSSYEQYV. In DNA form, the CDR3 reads TGCGCCAGCAGTCGCCCAAGCTCCTACGAGCAGTACGTC.

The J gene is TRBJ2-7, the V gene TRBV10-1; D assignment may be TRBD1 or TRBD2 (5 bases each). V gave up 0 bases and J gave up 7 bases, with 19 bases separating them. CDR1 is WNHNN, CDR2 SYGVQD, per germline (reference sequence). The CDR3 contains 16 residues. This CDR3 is CASSESGWDGKIEQYF. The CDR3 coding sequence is TGCGCCAGCAGTGAGTCCGGCTGGGACGGTAAGATTGAGCAGTACTTC.

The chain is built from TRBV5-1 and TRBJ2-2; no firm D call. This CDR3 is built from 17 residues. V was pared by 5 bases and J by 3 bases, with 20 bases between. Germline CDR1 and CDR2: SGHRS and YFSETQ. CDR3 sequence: CASSPLSSTVHTGELFF. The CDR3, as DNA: TGCGCCAGCAGTCCGCTCAGCTCCACAGTGCACACCGGGGAGCTGTTTTTT.

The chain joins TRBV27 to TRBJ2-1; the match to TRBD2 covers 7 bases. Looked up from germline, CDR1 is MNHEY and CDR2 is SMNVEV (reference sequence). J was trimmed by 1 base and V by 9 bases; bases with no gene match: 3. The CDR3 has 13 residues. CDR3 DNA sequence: TGTGCCAGTCGGGGGGAGTCCTACAATGAGCAGTTCTTC. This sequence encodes CASRGESYNEQFF.

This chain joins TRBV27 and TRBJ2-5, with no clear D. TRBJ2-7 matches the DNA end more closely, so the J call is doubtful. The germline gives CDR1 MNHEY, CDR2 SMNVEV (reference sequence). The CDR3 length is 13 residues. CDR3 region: CASGRWNAYEQYF. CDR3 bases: TGTGCCAGCGGACGCTGGAATGCTTACGAGCAGTACTTC.

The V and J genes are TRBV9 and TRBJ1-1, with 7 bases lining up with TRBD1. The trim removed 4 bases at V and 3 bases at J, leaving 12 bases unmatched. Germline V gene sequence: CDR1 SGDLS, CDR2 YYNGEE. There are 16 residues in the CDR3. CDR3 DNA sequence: TGTGCCAGCAGCCCACAGGACAGGACCACTCACACTGAAGCTTTCTTT. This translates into CASSPQDRTTHTEAFF.

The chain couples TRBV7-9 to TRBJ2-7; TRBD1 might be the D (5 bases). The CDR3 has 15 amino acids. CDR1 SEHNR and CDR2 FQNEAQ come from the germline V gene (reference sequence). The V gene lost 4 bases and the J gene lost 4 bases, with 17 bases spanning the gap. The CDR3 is CASSWRQLGFYEQYV. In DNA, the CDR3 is TGTGCCAGCAGCTGGAGACAGTTGGGCTTTTACGAGCAGTACGTC.

CDR3 protein: CASSYSTAAETQYF. CDR3 DNA sequence: TGTGCCAGCAGTTACTCGACTGCGGCGGAGACCCAGTACTTC. The V gene is TRBV6-6, the J gene TRBJ2-5; D unresolved. The V gene lost 0 bases and the J gene lost 5 bases, with 10 bases spanning the gap. CDR3 length equals 14 residues. Germline CDR1 MNHNY, CDR2 SVGAGI (reference sequence).